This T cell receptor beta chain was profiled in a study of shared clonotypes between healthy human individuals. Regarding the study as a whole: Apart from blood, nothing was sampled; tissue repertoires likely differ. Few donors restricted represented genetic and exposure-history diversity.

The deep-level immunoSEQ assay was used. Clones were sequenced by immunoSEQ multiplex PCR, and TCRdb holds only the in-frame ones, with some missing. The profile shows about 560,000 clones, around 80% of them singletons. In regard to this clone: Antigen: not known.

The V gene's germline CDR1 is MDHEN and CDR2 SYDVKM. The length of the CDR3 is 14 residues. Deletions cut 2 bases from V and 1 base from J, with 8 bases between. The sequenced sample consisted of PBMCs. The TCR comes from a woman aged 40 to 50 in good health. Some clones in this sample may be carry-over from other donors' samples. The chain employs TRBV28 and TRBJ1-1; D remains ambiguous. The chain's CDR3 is CASSLEHRNTEAFF. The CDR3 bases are TGTGCCAGCAGTTTAGAGCATCGGAACACTGAAGCTTTCTTT.